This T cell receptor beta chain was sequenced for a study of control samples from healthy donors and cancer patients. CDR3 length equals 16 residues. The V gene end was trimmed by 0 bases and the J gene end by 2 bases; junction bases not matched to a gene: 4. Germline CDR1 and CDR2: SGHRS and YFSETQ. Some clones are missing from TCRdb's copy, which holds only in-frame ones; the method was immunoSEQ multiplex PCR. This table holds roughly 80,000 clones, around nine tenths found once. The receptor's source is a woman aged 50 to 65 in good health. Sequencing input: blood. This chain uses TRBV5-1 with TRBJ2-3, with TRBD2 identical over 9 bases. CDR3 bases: TGCGCCAGCAGCTTGGTTAGCGGGGGTTCCACAGATACGCAGTATTTT. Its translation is CASSLVSGGSTDTQYF.